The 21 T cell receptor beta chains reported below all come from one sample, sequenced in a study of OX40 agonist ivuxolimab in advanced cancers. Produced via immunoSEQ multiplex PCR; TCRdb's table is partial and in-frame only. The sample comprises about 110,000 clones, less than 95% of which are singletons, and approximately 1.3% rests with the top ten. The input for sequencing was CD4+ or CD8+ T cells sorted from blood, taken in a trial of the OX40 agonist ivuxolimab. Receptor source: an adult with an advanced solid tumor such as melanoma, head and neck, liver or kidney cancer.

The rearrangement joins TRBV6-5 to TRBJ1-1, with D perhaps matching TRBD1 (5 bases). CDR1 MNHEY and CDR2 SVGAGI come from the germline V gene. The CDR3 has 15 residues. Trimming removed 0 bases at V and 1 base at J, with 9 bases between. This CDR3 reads CASSYSSQGNTEAFF. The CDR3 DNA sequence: TGTGCCAGCAGTTACTCGAGCCAGGGGAACACTGAAGCTTTCTTT.

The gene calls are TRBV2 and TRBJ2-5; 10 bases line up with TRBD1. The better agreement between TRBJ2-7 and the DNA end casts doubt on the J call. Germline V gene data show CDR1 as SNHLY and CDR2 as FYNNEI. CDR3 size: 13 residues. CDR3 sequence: CASTRDRGSEQYF. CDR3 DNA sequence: TGTGCCAGCACCCGGGACAGGGGATCCGAGCAGTACTTC.

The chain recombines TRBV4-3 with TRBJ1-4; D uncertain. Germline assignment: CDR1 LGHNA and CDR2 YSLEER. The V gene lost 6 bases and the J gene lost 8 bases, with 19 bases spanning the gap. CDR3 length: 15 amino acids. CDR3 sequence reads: CASSYSRADIEKLFF. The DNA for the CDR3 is TGCGCCAGCAGTTACTCTCGGGCCGACATCGAAAAACTGTTTTTT.

CDR3 protein: CASSLVQATEAFF. The CDR3 DNA reads TGTGCCAGCAGCTTAGTACAGGCCACGGAAGCTTTCTTT. V is TRBV7-9 and J is TRBJ1-1, with D possibly TRBD1 on 5 matching bases. Germline V gene lookup returns CDR1 SEHNR and CDR2 FQNEAQ (reference sequence). The CDR3 runs 13 residues. The V and J ends lost 1 base and 8 bases respectively, with 11 bases between them.

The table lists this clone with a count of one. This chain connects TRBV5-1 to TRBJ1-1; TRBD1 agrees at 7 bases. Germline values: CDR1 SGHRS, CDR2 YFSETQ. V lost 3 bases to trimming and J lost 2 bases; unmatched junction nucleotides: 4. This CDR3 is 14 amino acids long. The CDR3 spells CASSSWTGNTEAFF. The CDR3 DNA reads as TGCGCCAGCAGCTCCTGGACAGGCAACACTGAAGCTTTCTTT.

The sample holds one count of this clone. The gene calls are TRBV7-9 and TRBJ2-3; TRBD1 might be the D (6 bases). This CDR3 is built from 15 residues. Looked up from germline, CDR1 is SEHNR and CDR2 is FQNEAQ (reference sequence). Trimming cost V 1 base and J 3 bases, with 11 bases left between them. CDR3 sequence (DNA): TGTGCCAGCAGCTTAGGGGCCCAGGGGACAGATACGCAGTATTTT. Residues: CASSLGAQGTDTQYF.

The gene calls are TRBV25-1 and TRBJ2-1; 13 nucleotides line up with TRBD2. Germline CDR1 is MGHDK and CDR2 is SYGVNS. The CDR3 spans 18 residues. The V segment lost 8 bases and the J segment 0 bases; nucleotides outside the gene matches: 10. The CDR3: CASSTGTSGTYSYNEQFF. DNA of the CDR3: TGTGCCAGCTCGACCGGGACTAGCGGGACCTACTCCTACAATGAGCAGTTCTTC.

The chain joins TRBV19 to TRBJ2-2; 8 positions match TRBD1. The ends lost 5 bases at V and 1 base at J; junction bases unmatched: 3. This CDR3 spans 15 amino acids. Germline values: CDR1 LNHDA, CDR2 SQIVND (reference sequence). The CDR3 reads CASSWDRLNTGELFF. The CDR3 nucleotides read TGTGCCAGTAGTTGGGACAGGCTGAACACCGGGGAGCTGTTTTTT.

This CDR3 is CASSGTDTYEQYF. The CDR3 DNA reads TGTGCCAGCTCAGGGACAGACACCTACGAGCAGTACTTC. This chain connects TRBV18 to TRBJ2-7, with TRBD1 identical over 7 bases. This CDR3 is built from 13 residues. CDR1 is KGHSH, CDR2 LQKENI, per germline. With 5 bases clipped from V and 2 bases from J, the junction kept 3 bases outside the gene matches.

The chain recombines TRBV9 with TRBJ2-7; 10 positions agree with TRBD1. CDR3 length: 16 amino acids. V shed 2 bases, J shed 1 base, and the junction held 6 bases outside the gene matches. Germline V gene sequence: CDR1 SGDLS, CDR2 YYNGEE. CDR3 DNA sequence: TGTGCCAGCAGCGTGGGTGGGACAGGGGTATCCTACGAGCAGTACTTC. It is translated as CASSVGGTGVSYEQYF.

CDR3 DNA: TGCGCCAGCAGCCAGGACAGGGTTAGCTCCTACGAGCAGTACTTC. Translating gives CASSQDRVSSYEQYF. This rearrangement joins TRBV4-1 to TRBJ2-7; TRBD1 agrees at 8 bases. Germline CDR1 reads MGHRA; CDR2 reads YSYEKL. V dropped 3 bases and J dropped 0; count of bases not matched to a gene: 4. The CDR3 consists of 15 residues.

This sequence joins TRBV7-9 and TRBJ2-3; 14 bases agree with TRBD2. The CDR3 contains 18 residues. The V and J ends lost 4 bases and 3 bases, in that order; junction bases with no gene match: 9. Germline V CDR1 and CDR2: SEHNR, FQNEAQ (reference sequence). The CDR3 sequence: CASSSRLAGGKRTDTQYF. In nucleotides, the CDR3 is TGTGCCAGCAGCTCAAGACTAGCGGGAGGGAAGAGAACAGATACGCAGTATTTT.

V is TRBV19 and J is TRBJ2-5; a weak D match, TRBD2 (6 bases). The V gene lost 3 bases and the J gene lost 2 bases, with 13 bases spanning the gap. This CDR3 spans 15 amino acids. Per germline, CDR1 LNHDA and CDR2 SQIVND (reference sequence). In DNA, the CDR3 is TGTGCCAGTAGTATCCGCGGCGGGGTACAAGAGACCCAGTACTTC. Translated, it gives CASSIRGGVQETQYF.

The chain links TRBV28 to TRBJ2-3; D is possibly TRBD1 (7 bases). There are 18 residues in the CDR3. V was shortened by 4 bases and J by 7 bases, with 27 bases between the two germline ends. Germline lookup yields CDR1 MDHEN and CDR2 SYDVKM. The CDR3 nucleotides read TGTGCCAGCAGTTCTCTTTCTATTAGACAGGGAGGCAGACATACGCAGTATTTT. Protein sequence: CASSSLSIRQGGRHTQYF.

The CDR3 DNA reads TGTGCCAGCAGCCGTCGCCCCAGCGAGCAGTACTTC. Amino acids: CASSRRPSEQYF. V usage is TRBV11-2 and J usage is TRBJ2-7; D is ambiguous. This CDR3 has 12 amino acids. Deletions cut 5 bases from V and 6 bases from J, with 11 bases between. CDR1 and CDR2 from the germline V gene are SGHAT and FQNNGV.

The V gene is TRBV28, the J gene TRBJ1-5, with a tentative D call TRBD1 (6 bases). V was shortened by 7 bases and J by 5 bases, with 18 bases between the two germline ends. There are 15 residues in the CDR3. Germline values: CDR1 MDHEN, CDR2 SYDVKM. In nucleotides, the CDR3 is TGTGCCAGCAATCTGGACAGTGCAGATCATCAGCCCCAGCATTTT. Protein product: CASNLDSADHQPQHF.

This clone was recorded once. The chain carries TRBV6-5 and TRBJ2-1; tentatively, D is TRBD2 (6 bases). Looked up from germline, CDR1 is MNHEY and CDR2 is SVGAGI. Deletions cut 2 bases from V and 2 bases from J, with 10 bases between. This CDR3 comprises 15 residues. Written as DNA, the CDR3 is TGTGCCAGCAGTTACGGGGGGAGGACCTACAATGAGCAGTTCTTC. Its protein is CASSYGGRTYNEQFF.

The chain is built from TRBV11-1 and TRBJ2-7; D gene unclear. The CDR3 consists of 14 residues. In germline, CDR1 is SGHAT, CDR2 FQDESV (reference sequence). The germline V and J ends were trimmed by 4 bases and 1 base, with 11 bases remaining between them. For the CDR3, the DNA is TGTGCCAGCAGCTCACTTACAAGGTCCTACGAGCAGTACTTC. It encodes CASSSLTRSYEQYF.

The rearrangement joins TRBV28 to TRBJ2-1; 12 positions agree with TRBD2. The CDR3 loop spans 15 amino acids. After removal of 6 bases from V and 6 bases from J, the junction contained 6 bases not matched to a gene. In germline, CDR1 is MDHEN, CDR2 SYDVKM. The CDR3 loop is CASSAQLAGGNEQFF. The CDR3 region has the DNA TGTGCCAGCAGCGCACAACTAGCGGGAGGCAATGAGCAGTTCTTC.

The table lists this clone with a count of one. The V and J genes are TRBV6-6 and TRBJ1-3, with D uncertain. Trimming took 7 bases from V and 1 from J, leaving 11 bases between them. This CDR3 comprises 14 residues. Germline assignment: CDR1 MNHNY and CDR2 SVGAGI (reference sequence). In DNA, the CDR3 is TGTGCCAGCACCACCGAAAGGTCTGGAAACACCATATATTTT. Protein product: CASTTERSGNTIYF.

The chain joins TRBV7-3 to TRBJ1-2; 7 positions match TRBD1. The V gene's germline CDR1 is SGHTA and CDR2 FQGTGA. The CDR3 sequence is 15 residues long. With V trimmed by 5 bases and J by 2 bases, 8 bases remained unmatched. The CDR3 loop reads CASSRDSSPNYGYTF. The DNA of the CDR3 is TGTGCCAGCAGCCGGGACAGCTCCCCCAACTATGGCTACACCTTC.